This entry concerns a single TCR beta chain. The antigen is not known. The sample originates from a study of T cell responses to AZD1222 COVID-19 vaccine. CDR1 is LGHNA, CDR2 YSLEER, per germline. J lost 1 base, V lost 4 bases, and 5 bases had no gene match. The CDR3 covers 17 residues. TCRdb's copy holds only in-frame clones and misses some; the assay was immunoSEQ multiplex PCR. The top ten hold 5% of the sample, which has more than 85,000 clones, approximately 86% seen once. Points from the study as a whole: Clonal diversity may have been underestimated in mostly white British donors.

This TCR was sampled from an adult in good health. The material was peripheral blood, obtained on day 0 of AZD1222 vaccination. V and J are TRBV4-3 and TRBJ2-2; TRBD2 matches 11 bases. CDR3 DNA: TGCGCCAGCAGCCCCCGGACTAGCGGGTTGAACACCGGGGAGCTGTTTTTT. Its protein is CASSPRTSGLNTGELFF.